This entry is about one T cell receptor beta chain. The antigen is not known. The data are from a study of persistence of HIV-infected CD4 T cells. Study at large: Donors had been on suppressive ART for a median of about 8 years. Findings and limits, study-wide: TCRbeta richness was lower in CMV- and Gag-responding cells than in anti-CD3/anti-CD28-responding cells. Degenerate expanded CDR3beta sequences were enriched among CMV- and Gag-responding cells.

This was the immunoSEQ version 4 assay in survey mode. TCRdb's copy holds only in-frame clones and misses some; the assay was immunoSEQ multiplex PCR. The sample gives roughly 30,000 clones, almost 85% of which show up once; approximately 5% is in the top ten. Cells were stimulated with CMV-infected fibroblast lysates at 10 ug/mL. Sorted nonresponding memory CD4+ T cells were CD40L-negative, CD69-negative, CD45RO-high. The specimen comprised CD4+ T cells sorted from PBMCs after roughly 18-hour stimulation, sampled from a patient who received antiretroviral therapy. The TCR comes from an adult man with HIV who was CMV-seropositive.

This CDR3 is CASSNSGQGGTGELFF. The CDR3 coding sequence is TGTGCCAGCAGCAATTCCGGACAGGGGGGGACCGGGGAGCTGTTTTTT. The V gene is TRBV21-1, the J gene TRBJ2-2; the table gives TRBD1 as D, unverified against the DNA. TRBV21-1 is annotated as a pseudogene. The CDR3 covers 16 residues.